This TCR beta chain appears in the sequencing data of a study of HIV-infected patients and healthy controls (dated by TCRdb to between 2012 and 2015). The study in broad terms: CD4 counts rose modestly but significantly in most of the 16 patients after three months of therapy, yet stayed below normal ranges. The study asked whether deep sequencing of the TCR repertoire from small blood samples of HIV patients could detect immune perturbation and reconstitution. Patients lacked overall T-cell lymphocytopenia, and total CDR3 counts per chain did not differ significantly from controls. CD8 counts showed no consistent shift during early therapy, whereas the CD4:CD8 ratio rose slightly. Viral load became undetectable in 11 of 16 patients by the second bleed and in all patients after a further year of therapy. What the research found in general, with its limitations: HIV-infected repertoires showed significantly elevated mean Gini indices relative to controls, which possibly reflects oligoclonality. Compared with untreated HIV+ repertoires, healthy control repertoires had roughly threefold more distinct CDR3s and higher Shannon diversity. Unequal numbers of distinct sequences between patients and controls complicated comparisons, and size-matching overweighted rare events from HIV-infected data. Alpha-chain CDR3s from MAIT cells appeared at high frequency in healthy controls but were severely depleted in HIV+ repertoires. Processing was restricted to sixteen HIV-infected individuals, which the authors judged to be a major constraint on the generalizability of the findings. During therapy, a significant decrease in frequency was seen for HIV-associated CDR3s, whereas no significant change was found for CMV-associated CDR3s, although most of them became more frequent. Donor HLA types were not determined in the study. Pairing of alpha and beta chains was not determined in the samples. More CDR3s were shared between individuals among healthy controls than among HIV+ patients, as measured by Jaccard index and by the count of highly shared sequences. Mean usage differed significantly between HIV-infected patients and controls for eight alpha and eight beta V genes. The study cohorts differed slightly in age and sex profile, but those differences did not account for the observed differences in diversity. The use of whole blood limited sequencing depth and precluded separation of the dynamics of distinct T-cell subpopulations. The therapy captured by the treated samples lasted only approximately 14 weeks, arguably too short a period to observe immune reconstitution given low adult thymic output. Size-matched repertoire data did not replicate the apparent post-therapy recovery of the Gini index in HIV-infected patients.

This clonotype is medium-sized (0.01 to 0.1%). What antigen it recognizes has not been identified. No much larger clone exists at a distance of one base, and base qualities are not known. Follow-up blood was drawn from HIV-infected patients roughly three months, about 14 weeks, after the initiation of antiretroviral therapy. Whole blood was used without fractionating the cells, so the repertoire represented all peripheral T cells without sorting. For RNA extraction, 2 to 3 ml of peripheral blood was collected into Tempus tubes. Patients with febrile or AIDS-related illness, tumors, hepatitis B or C coinfection, immunomodulatory therapy, recent vaccination or treatment interruptions were excluded from enrollment. The TURBO-DNase kit was used to remove leftover genomic DNA, and GLOBINclear was used to deplete globin mRNA. Taken from cysteine to phenylalanine, the CDR3 has 14 residues. Only the CDR3 region is kept as DNA, spanning 42 bases read in frame from base 1. Between the V and J ends, shortened by 1 base and 8 bases respectively, the junction contains 13 bases. CDR1 and CDR2, looked up from the germline V gene, are SGHRS and YFSETQ.

Approximately 500 ng RNA was reverse transcribed with SuperScript III using primers against the alpha and beta constant regions. Separate alpha and beta chain libraries were generated by chain-specific third strand synthesis with multiplexing indices. In the protocol, all rearrangements within a chain were amplified with a single primer pair so that primer bias was avoided, and molecular barcodes were added to each cDNA molecule. Purified cDNA was joined by T4 RNA Ligase 1 to a 5' RACE adapter carrying a random hexamer and the SP2 sequencing primer site. Second strand synthesis was performed with Phusion polymerase and primed from the SP2 site, and slow temperature ramps were applied to favor optimal annealing. Each molecule's 12-nucleotide barcode consisted of two random hexamer sequences, both added before amplification and joined together. A short first PCR added P5 and P7 adapter elements plus a second index, followed by an approximately 23-cycle amplification PCR with P5s and P7 primers. In total the libraries went through roughly 29 PCR cycles, after which the libraries were quantified on a Qubit, sized on a Bioanalyzer, and diluted to approximately 3.9 nM. Sequencing of the normalized libraries was performed on an Illumina MiSeq with 2 x 250 paired-end kits. Into around 9.4 ul Tris-Cl, the reverse transcription reactions were eluted following cleanup on MinElute columns. The adapter ligations were run for around 25 hours at 16 degrees C, and AMPure XP beads at a 1:1 ratio were afterwards used to clean them. From the authors' description of their analysis: Demultiplexed FASTQ files were processed with a modified Decombinator that output V, J, insert and barcode information. Sequences that shared a barcode but differed from the dominant sequence were treated as errors and discarded, and barcodes were clustered at Levenshtein distance 3 and counted to estimate the original cDNA molecules. Downstream analyses used R packages ineq, vegan, igraph and RCytoscape, with IMGT nomenclature and CDR3 definitions. The authors computed V gene usage over distinct sequences and counted each TCR a single time to avoid skew from clonal expansion. Similarity networks connected unique CDR3 amino acid sequences within a donor whenever two sequences differed by a single Levenshtein edit. The authors compiled published HIV-specific CDR3s (almost 95 alpha, several hundred beta) and CMV-specific CDR3s (around 13 alpha, a few hundred beta) and searched for them in the repertoires. It was shown by random subsampling to size-matched repertoires that the decreased diversity of patients was not caused by their lower sequence numbers. TCRdb reprocessing: public reads trimmed at Q25 with fastp, clones called with MiXCR, in-frame beta chains kept. Rows with one shared CDR3 protein collapse into an entry with the most common genes and DNA. These V and J calls are TCRdb output, not the study's own analysis. The sample profile shows some 9,600 distinct CDR3 sequences; nearly 6% of them were found once. Jointly, the top ten make up about 26% of the sample.

The starting material was blood, obtained during antiretroviral therapy. The rearranged segments are TRBV5-1 and TRBJ2-1; the D gene lacks a confident call. This TCR derives from an adult with HIV infection. The donor label of this sample is uncertain. The CDR3 region has the sequence CASSLSRALDEQFF. The DNA sequence is TGCGCCAGCAGCTTGTCCCGCGCGCTGGATGAGCAGTTCTTC.